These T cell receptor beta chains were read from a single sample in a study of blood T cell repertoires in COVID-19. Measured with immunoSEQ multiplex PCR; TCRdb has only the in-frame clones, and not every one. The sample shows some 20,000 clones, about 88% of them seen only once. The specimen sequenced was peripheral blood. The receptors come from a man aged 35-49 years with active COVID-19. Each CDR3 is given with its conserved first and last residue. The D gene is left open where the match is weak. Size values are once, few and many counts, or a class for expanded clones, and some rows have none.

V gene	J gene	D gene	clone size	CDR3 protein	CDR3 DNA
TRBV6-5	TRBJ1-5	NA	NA	CASGRGWANQPQHF	TGTGCCAGCGGGCGCGGGTGGGCGAATCAGCCCCAGCATTTT
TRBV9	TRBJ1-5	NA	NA	CASSPDSNPPYSNQPQHF	TGTGCCAGCAGCCCGGACAGCAACCCTCCTTATAGCAATCAGCCCCAGCATTTT
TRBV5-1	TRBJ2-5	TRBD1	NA	CASSLNTGGVETQYF	TGCGCCAGCAGCTTGAACACAGGGGGCGTAGAGACCCAGTACTTC
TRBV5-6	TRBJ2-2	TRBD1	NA	CASSEKPGTGGSGELFF	TGTGCCAGCAGCGAAAAACCCGGGACAGGGGGCTCCGGGGAGCTGTTTTTT
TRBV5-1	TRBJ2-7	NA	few	CASSLEVGLEQYF	TGCGCCAGCAGCTTGGAGGTGGGGCTCGAGCAGTACTTC
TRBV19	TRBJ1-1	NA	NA	CASSIGVITRMNTEAFF	TGTGCCAGTAGTATAGGAGTTATTACCAGGATGAACACTGAAGCTTTCTTT
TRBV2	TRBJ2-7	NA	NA	CASSVRGHPYEQYF	TGTGCCAGCAGTGTCAGGGGCCACCCCTACGAGCAGTACTTC
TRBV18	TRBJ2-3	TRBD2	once	CASSPPGASGKDTQYF	TGTGCCAGCTCCCCACCAGGGGCTAGCGGGAAAGATACGCAGTATTTT
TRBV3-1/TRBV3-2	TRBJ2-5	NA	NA	CASSHGLAWETQYF	TGTGCCAGCAGCCATGGGCTAGCATGGGAGACCCAGTACTTC
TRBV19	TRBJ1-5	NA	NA	CASSIDLLGQQMNQPQHF	TGTGCCAGTAGTATAGATCTTCTAGGACAGCAAATGAATCAGCCCCAGCATTTT
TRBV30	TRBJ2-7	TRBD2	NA	CAWSVSSGSSYEQYF	TGTGCCTGGAGTGTATCTAGCGGGAGTTCCTACGAGCAGTACTTC
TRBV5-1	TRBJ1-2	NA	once	CASSLFRVIDGYTF	TGCGCCAGCAGCTTGTTCAGGGTGATAGATGGCTACACCTTC
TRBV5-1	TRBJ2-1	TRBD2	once	CASRPPSGRDSYNEQFF	TGCGCCAGCAGACCTCCTAGCGGGAGGGATTCCTACAATGAGCAGTTCTTC
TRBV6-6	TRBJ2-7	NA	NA	CASSSTGLLFYEQYF	TGTGCCAGCAGCTCTACTGGACTCCTATTTTACGAGCAGTACTTC
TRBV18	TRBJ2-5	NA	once	CASSPPGGLEETQYF	TGTGCCAGCTCGCCACCAGGGGGACTAGAAGAGACCCAGTACTTC
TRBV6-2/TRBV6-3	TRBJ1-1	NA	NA	CASSGGWGRGNTEAFF	TGTGCCAGCAGTGGGGGCTGGGGTAGGGGGAACACTGAAGCTTTCTTT
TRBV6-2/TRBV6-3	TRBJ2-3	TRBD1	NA	CASSYIRGRSTDTQYF	TGTGCCAGCAGTTATATCAGGGGGCGAAGCACAGATACGCAGTATTTT